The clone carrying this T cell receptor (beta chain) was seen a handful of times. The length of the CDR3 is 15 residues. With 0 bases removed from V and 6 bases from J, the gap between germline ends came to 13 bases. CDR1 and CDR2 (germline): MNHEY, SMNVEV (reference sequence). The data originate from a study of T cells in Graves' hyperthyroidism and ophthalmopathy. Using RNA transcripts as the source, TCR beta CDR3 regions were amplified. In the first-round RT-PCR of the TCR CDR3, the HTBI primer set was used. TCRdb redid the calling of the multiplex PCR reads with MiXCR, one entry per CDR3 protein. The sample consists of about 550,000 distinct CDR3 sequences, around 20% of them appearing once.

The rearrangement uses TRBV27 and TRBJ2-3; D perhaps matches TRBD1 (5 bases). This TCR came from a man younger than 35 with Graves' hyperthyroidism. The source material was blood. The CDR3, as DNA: TGTGCCAGCAGTTTATCCCCTCACCCAGGGGATACGCAGTATTTT. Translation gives CASSLSPHPGDTQYF.